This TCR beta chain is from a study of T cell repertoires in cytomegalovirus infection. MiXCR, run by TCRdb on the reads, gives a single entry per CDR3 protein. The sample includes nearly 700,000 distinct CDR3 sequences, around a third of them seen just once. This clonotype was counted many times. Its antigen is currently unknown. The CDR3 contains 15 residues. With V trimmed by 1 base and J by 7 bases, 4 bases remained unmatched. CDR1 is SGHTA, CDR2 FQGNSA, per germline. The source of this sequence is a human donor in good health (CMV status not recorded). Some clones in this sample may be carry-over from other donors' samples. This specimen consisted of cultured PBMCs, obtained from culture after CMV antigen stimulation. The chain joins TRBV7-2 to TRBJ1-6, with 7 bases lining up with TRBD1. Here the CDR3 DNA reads TGTGCCAGCAGCTTAGGTGGGACAGTCAATTCACCCCTCCACTTT. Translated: CASSLGGTVNSPLHF.